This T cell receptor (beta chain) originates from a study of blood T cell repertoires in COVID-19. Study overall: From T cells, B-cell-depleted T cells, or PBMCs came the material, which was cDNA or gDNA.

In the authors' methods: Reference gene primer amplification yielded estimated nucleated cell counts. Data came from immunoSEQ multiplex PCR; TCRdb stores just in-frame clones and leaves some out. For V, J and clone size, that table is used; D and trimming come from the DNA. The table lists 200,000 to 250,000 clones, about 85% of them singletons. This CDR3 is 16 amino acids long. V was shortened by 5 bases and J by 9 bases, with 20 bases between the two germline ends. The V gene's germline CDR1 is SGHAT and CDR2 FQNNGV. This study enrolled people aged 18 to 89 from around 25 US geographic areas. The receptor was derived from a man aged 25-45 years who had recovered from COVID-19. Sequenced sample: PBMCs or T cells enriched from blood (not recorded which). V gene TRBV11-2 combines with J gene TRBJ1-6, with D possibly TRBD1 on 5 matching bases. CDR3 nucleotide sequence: TGTGCCAGCAGCCCCAGGCGGGCGACCGGGGGTTCACCCCTCCACTTT. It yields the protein CASSPRRATGGSPLHF.